This TCR beta chain is drawn from a study of blood T cell repertoires in COVID-19. Overall study context: Specimens from acute and convalescent COVID-19 originated in the United States, Italy and Spain.

This CDR3 is 15 amino acids long. V was cut by 0 bases and J by 2 bases, with 7 bases left in between. Germline CDR1 and CDR2: LNHNV and YYDKDF (reference sequence). Profiling relied on immunoSEQ multiplex PCR, and the TCRdb table lists in-frame clones only, not all of them. The sample includes approximately 150,000 clones, about 76% of them seen just once. This receptor was obtained from a human donor in a cohort sampled during active COVID-19. This chain connects TRBV15 to TRBJ2-2; D is perhaps TRBD2 (6 bases). The sequenced sample consisted of peripheral blood. The CDR3 region is CATSRDSGNTGELFF. Written as DNA, the CDR3 is TGTGCCACCAGCAGAGATAGCGGAAACACCGGGGAGCTGTTTTTT.